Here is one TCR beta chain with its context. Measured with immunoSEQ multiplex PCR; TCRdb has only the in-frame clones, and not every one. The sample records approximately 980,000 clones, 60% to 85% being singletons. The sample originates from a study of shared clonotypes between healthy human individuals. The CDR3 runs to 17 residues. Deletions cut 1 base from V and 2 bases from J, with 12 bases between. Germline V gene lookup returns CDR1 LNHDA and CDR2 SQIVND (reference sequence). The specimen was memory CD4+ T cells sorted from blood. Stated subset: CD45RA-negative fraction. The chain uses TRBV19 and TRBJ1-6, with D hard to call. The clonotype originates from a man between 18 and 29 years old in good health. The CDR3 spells CASSIGGPGAYNSPLHF. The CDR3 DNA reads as TGTGCCAGTAGTATAGGTGGGCCGGGCGCCTATAATTCACCCCTCCACTTT. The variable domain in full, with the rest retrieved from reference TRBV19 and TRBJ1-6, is DGGITQSPKYLFRKEGQNVTLSCEQNLNHDAMYWYRQDPGQGLRLIYYSQIVNDFQKGDIAEGYSVSREKKESFPLTVTSAQKNPTAFYLCASSIGGPGAYNSPLHFGNGTRLTVT.